Given below is one T cell receptor beta chain in context. Its specificity is unknown. Intraepithelial and lamina propria lymphocytes were released after the graft tissue was processed. This sample was included in a study of graft-versus-host responses after intestinal transplantation. Measured with immunoSEQ multiplex PCR; TCRdb has only the in-frame clones, and not every one. The sample lists thousands of clones, approximately 71% seen once, with around a fifth in the top ten. Study findings and constraints: Researchers found peak circulating GvH clone levels linked to early post-transplant HvG declines. GvH clones occurred in recipient marrow; some first appeared in ileum or blood.

CDR1 is MGHDK and CDR2 is SYGVNS in the germline V gene. V lost 3 bases and J lost 0, with 6 bases in between. The CDR3 covers 14 residues. This sequence originates from a human patient who received an intestinal transplant, so some T cells may come from the graft donor. This sample comprised ileum tissue, obtained about 32 weeks after intestinal transplantation. This chain links TRBV25-1 with TRBJ1-5; D is ambiguous. The CDR3 loop is CASSDYISNQPQHF. The DNA of the CDR3 is TGTGCCAGCAGTGACTACATTAGCAATCAGCCCCAGCATTTT.